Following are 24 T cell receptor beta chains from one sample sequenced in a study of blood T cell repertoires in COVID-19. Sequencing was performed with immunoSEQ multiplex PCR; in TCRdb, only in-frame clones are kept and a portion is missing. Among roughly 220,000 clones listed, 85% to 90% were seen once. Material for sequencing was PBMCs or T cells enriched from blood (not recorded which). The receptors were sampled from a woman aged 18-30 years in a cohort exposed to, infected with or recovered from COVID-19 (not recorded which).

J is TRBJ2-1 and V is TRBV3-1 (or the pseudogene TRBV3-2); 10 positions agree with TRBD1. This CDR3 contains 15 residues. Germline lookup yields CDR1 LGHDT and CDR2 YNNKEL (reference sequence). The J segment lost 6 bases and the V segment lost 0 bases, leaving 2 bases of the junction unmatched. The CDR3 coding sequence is TGTGCCAGCAGCCAAGAGGACAGGGGGGTCAATGAGCAGTTCTTC. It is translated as CASSQEDRGVNEQFF.

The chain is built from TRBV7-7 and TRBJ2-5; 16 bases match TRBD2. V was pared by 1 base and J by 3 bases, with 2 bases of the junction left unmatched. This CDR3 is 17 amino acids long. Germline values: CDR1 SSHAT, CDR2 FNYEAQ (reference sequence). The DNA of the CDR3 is TGTGCCAGCAGCTTAGACGGGACTAGCGGGGGGGAAGAGACCCAGTACTTC. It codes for CASSLDGTSGGEETQYF.

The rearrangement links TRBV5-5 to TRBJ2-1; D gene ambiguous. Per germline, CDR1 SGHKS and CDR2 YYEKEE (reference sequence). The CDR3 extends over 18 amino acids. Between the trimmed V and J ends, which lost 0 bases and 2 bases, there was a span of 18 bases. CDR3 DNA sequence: TGTGCCAGCAGCTTGGGGTCCCCGACCCTCGAGGCCTACAATGAGCAGTTCTTC. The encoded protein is CASSLGSPTLEAYNEQFF.

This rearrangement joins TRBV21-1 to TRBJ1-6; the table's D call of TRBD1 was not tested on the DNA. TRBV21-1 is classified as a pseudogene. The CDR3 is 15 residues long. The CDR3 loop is CASSKGRQGRAPLHF. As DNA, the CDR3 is TGTGCCAGCAGCAAAGGTCGACAGGGCCGCGCACCCCTCCACTTT.

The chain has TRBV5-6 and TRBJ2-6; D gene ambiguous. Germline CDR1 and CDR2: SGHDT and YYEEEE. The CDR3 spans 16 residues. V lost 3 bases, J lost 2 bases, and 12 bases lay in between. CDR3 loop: CASSSYSPTGANVLTF. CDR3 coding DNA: TGTGCCAGCAGCTCCTACTCCCCAACTGGGGCCAACGTCCTGACTTTC.

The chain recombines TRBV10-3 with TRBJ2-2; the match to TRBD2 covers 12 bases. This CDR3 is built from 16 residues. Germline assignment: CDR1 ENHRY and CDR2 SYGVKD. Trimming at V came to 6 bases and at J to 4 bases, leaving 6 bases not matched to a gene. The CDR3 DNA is TGTGCCATCAGCGCGACTAGCGGGAGCCCCACCGGGGAGCTGTTTTTT. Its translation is CAISATSGSPTGELFF.

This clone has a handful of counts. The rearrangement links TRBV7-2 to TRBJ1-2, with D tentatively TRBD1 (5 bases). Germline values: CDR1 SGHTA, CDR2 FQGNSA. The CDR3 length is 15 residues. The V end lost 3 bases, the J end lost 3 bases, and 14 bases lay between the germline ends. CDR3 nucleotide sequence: TGTGCCAGCAGCTTTGGGATGGCGGGGGACTATGGCTACACCTTC. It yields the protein CASSFGMAGDYGYTF. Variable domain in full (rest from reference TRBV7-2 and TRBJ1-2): GAGVSQSPSNKVTEKGKDVELRCDPISGHTALYWYRQSLGQGLEFLIYFQGNSAPDKSGLPSDRFSAERTGGSVSTLTIQRTQQEDSAVYLCASSFGMAGDYGYTFGSGTRLTVV.

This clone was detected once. CDR3 loop: CASSVRPGLATGELFF. In DNA form, the CDR3 reads TGTGCCAGCAGCGTCCGACCGGGACTAGCAACCGGGGAGCTGTTTTTT. The J gene is TRBJ2-2, the V gene TRBV9; 9 bases map to TRBD2. CDR1 and CDR2 (germline): SGDLS, YYNGEE. This CDR3 region has 16 residues. J was trimmed by 5 bases and V by 2 bases; bases with no gene match: 7.

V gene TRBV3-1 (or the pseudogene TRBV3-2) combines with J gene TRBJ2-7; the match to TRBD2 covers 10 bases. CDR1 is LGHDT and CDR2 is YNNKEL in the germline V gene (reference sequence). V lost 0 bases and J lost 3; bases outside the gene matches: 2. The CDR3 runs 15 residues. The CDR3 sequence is CASSQESGRGYEQYF. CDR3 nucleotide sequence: TGTGCCAGCAGCCAAGAGAGCGGGAGGGGCTACGAGCAGTACTTC.

The CDR3 region has the DNA TGTGCCAGTAGCTTCTCAGATACGCAGTATTTT. Encoded protein: CASSFSDTQYF. The chain joins TRBV19 to TRBJ2-3; D is unclear. V gave up 6 bases and J gave up 4 bases, with 5 bases separating them. Germline CDR1 and CDR2: LNHDA and SQIVND (reference sequence). CDR3 length: 11 amino acids.

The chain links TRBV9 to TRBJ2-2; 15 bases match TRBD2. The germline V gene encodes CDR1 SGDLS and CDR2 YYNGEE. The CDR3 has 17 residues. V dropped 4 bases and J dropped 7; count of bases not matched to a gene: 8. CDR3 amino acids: CASSLRTSGRGNGELFF. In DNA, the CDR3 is TGTGCCAGCAGCCTGAGGACTAGCGGGAGGGGGAACGGGGAGCTGTTTTTT.

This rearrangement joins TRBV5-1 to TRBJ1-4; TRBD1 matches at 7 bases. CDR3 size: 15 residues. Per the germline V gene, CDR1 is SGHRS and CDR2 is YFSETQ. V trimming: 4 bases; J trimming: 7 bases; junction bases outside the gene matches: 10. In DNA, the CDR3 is TGCGCCAGCAGCAGAACAGGGGCCCCTCTTGAAAAACTGTTTTTT. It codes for CASSRTGAPLEKLFF.

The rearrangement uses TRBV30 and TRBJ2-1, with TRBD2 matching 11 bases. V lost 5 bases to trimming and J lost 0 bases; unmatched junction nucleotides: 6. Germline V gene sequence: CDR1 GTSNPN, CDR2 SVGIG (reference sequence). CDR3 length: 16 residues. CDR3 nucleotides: TGTGCCTGGTCGTTGGGACTAGCGGCCTCCTACAATGAGCAGTTCTTC. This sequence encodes CAWSLGLAASYNEQFF.

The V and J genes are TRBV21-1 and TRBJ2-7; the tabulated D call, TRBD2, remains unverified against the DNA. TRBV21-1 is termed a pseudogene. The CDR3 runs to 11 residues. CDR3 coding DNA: TGTGCCAGCAGCTTCCGGGACTACTCGTACTTC. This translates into CASSFRDYSYF.

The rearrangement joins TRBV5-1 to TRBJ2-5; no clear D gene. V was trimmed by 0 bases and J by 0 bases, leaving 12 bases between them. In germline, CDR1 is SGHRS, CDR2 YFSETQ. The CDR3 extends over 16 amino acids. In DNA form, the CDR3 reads TGCGCCAGCAGCTTGGTCGCGTACTCGTACCAAGAGACCCAGTACTTC. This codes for CASSLVAYSYQETQYF.

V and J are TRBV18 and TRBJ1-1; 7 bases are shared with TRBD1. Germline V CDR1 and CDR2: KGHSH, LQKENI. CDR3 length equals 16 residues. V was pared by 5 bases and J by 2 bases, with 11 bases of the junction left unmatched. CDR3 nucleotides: TGTGCCAGCTCATTACACAGGGGTATGGAAAACACTGAAGCTTTCTTT. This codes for CASSLHRGMENTEAFF. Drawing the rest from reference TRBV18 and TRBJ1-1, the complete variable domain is NAGVMQNPRHLVRRRGQEARLRCSPMKGHSHVYWYRQLPEEGLKFMVYLQKENIIDESGMPKERFSAEFPKEGPSILRIQQVVRGDSAAYFCASSLHRGMENTEAFFGQGTRLTVV.

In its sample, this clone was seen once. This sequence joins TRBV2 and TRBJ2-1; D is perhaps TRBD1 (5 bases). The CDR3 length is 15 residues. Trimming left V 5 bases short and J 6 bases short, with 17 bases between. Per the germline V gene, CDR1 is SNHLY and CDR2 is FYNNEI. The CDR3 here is CASSYRTPPLNEQFF. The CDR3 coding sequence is TGTGCCAGCAGTTATAGGACACCGCCCCTCAATGAGCAGTTCTTC.

In nucleotides, the CDR3 is TGTGCCAGCAGCGGACAGGGGGCGCTTGGCGAGCAGTACTTC. It yields the protein CASSGQGALGEQYF. V gene TRBV5-6 combines with J gene TRBJ2-7; 11 bases match TRBD1. The V segment lost 4 bases and the J segment 6 bases; nucleotides outside the gene matches: 6. Germline assignment: CDR1 SGHDT and CDR2 YYEEEE. There are 14 residues in the CDR3.

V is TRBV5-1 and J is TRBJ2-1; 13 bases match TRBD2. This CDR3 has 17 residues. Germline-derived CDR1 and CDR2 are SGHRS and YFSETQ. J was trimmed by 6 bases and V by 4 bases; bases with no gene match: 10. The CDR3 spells CASSLGLAGVSLNEQFF. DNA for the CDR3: TGCGCCAGCAGCCTAGGACTAGCGGGAGTTTCCCTCAATGAGCAGTTCTTC. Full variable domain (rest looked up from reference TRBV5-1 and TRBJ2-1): KAGVTQTPRYLIKTRGQQVTLSCSPISGHRSVSWYQQTPGQGLQFLFEYFSETQRNKGNFPGRFSGRQFSNSRSEMNVSTLELGDSALYLCASSLGLAGVSLNEQFFGPGTRLTVL.

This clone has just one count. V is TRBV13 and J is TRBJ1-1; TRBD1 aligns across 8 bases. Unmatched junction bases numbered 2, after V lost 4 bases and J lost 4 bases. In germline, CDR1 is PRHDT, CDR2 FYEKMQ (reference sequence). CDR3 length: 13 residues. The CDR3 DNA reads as TGTGCCAGCAGCTCAGGGGGCCCCACTGAAGCTTTCTTT. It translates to CASSSGGPTEAFF.

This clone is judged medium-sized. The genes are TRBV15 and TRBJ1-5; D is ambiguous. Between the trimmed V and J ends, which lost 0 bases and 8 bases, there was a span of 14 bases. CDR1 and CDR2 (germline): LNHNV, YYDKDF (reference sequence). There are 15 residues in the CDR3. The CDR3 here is CATSRDPAGSEPQHF. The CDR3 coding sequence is TGTGCCACCAGCAGAGATCCGGCCGGGTCCGAGCCCCAGCATTTT.

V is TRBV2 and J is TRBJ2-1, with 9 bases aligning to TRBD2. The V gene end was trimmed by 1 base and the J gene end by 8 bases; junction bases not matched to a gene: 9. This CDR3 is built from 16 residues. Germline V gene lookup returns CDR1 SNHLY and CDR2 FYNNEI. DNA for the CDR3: TGTGCCAGCAGTGAAGGGGTTAGCGGGAGAGGATATGAGCAGTTCTTC. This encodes CASSEGVSGRGYEQFF.

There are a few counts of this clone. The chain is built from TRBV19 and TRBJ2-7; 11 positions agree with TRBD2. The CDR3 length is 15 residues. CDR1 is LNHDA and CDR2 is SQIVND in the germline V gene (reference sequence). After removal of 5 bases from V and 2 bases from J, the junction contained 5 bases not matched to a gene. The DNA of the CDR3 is TGTGCCAGTAGTGTCGGACTAGCGGGCGCCTACGAGCAGTACTTC. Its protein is CASSVGLAGAYEQYF.

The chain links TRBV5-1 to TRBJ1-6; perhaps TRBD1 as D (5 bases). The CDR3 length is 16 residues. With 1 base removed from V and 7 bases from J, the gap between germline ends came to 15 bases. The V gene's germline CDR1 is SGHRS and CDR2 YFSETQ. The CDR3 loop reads CASSLRGRQENSPLHF. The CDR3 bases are TGCGCCAGCAGCTTGAGGGGTAGGCAGGAAAATTCACCCCTCCACTTT.